This T cell receptor beta chain stems from a study of glioma-infiltrating T cells. The iRepertoire nested amplicon-rescue multiplex PCR amplified TCR alpha and beta CDR3s from RNA. Input was 100-400 ng of tissue mRNA or PBMC total RNA. TCRdb reprocessed the multiplex PCR reads via MiXCR and lists one record per CDR3 protein. The sample includes around 180,000 distinct CDR3 sequences, over 40% seen only once; the top ten take around 5.2%. Comments on this clonotype: Its antigen remains unknown.

Per the germline V gene, CDR1 is MNHEY and CDR2 is SMNVEV (reference sequence). CDR3 length: 13 residues. Between the trimmed V and J ends, which lost 3 bases and 11 bases, there was a span of 16 bases. Overall study results and limits: Above-expected tissue-blood divergence occurred in all gliomas, most in low-grade ones. Tissue and blood shared very few CDR3 sequences.

This chain links TRBV27 with TRBJ1-1, with TRBD1 as a possible D gene (5 bases). The receptor's source is a human donor with low-grade glioma or glioblastoma, undergoing nonglioma brain surgery, or in good health (not recorded which). The source material was glioma tissue, nonneoplastic brain tissue, or PBMCs (not recorded which). CDR3 nucleotide sequence: TGTGCCAGCAGTTTGCAGGGCATGGCCGAGGCTTTCTTT. As protein: CASSLQGMAEAFF.